Described below is a single TCR beta chain sequence and its context. This record comes from a study of cytomegalovirus exposure and HLA in healthy donors. The length of the CDR3 is 14 residues. Trimming removed 5 bases at V and 7 bases at J, with 15 bases between. Germline CDR1 and CDR2: SGHTA and FQGNSA. The primer mix had 60 Vbeta and 13 Jbeta primers. TCRdb's copy holds only in-frame clones and misses some; the assay was immunoSEQ multiplex PCR. The profile shows fewer than 200,000 clones, around 83% of them singletons. The chain recombines TRBV7-2 with TRBJ1-5; possibly TRBD1 for D (5 bases). Sequenced: PBMCs. The source of this sequence is a man aged 50 or older in good health and CMV-seronegative. The CDR3 nucleotides read TGTGCCAGCAGCGAAAGCAGGGTAAGGCAGCCCCAGCATTTT. Encoded protein: CASSESRVRQPQHF.